These 6 T cell receptor beta chains came from one sample sequenced in a study of cytomegalovirus exposure and HLA in healthy donors. The PCR used 60 Vbeta and 13 Jbeta primers. Profiled with immunoSEQ multiplex PCR; TCRdb holds only in-frame clones, not every one. The sample yields roughly 76,000 clones, around 80% seen once. Sequencing input: PBMCs. The receptors here all came from a man aged 30-40 years in good health and CMV-seronegative.

The chain combines TRBV9 with TRBJ1-1; 7 positions agree with TRBD1. In germline, CDR1 is SGDLS, CDR2 YYNGEE. The CDR3 is 13 residues long. Losses at the gene ends were 4 bases for V and 7 bases for J; bases not matched to a gene: 7. The CDR3 bases are TGTGCCAGCAGCCCAGAGGGGGCGGGTGAAGCTTTCTTT. Protein product: CASSPEGAGEAFF.

This rearrangement joins TRBV19 to TRBJ1-2; TRBD1 agrees at 8 bases. The CDR3 totals 17 residues. Germline V CDR1 and CDR2: LNHDA, SQIVND (reference sequence). Trimming removed 4 bases from V and 7 bases from J; junction bases left unmatched: 17. Here the CDR3 DNA reads TGTGCCAGTAGTACGAAGGACCGACAGGGGCCAGCAGGTGGCTACACCTTC. Translated, it gives CASSTKDRQGPAGGYTF.

The chain employs TRBV2 and TRBJ1-4; D possibly corresponds to TRBD1 (5 bases). The germline V gene encodes CDR1 SNHLY and CDR2 FYNNEI. The CDR3 contains 14 residues. V dropped 6 bases and J dropped 3 bases, with 11 bases sitting between them. The CDR3 DNA is TGTGCCAGCAGCTCAGTGGGGCCTAATGAAAAACTGTTTTTT. Protein sequence: CASSSVGPNEKLFF.

The CDR3 coding sequence is TGCGCCAGCAGCCCTAGGGGTTCCTCCTACGAGCAGTACTTC. This encodes CASSPRGSSYEQYF. The rearrangement joins TRBV4-3 to TRBJ2-7; weak D call: TRBD1 (5 bases). This CDR3 has 14 residues. Germline assignment: CDR1 LGHNA and CDR2 YSLEER. V lost 4 bases and J lost 0, with 10 bases in between.

V gene TRBV7-2 combines with J gene TRBJ2-3, with a tentative D call TRBD1 (5 bases). Trimming cost V 1 base and J 2 bases, with 7 bases left between them. The germline V gene has CDR1 SGHTA and CDR2 FQGNSA. The CDR3 is made up of 14 amino acids. CDR3 amino acids: CASSLVRDTDTQYF. The CDR3, as DNA: TGTGCCAGCAGCTTAGTCAGGGACACAGATACGCAGTATTTT.

The chain joins TRBV27 to TRBJ2-2; tentative D call: TRBD2 (5 bases). V was clipped by 8 bases and J by 4 bases, with 8 bases between them. This CDR3 region has 12 residues. CDR1 is MNHEY, CDR2 SMNVEV, per germline (reference sequence). The CDR3 is CASLGVTGELFF. CDR3 sequence (DNA): TGTGCCAGCTTGGGAGTCACCGGGGAGCTGTTTTTT.